The clone carrying this TCR beta chain was seen at least ten times. TCRdb reprocessed the 5' RACE reads via MiXCR and lists one record per CDR3 protein. The profile shows 30,000 to 35,000 distinct CDR3 sequences, over 7% of them singletons. The data are from a study of chronic HIV infection and antiretroviral therapy. Trimming pared 4 bases from V and 1 base from J, leaving 9 bases between. CDR1 MGHRA and CDR2 YSYEKL come from the germline V gene. The length of the CDR3 is 14 residues. Material for sequencing was peripheral blood. The chain combines TRBV4-1 with TRBJ2-3; D unclear. This clonotype was obtained from an adult who had HIV and had not received antiretroviral therapy, or was an uninfected healthy control (not recorded which). This CDR3 is CASSRATGTDTQYF. The CDR3 nucleotides read TGCGCCAGCAGCCGCGCTACAGGCACAGATACGCAGTATTTT.